The next 12 T cell receptor beta chains were all read from a single sample in a study of T-cell reconstitution after alpha-beta-depleted transplantation in children (dated by TCRdb to between 2015 and 2016). The library was made by PCR. The data were produced on an Illumina HiSeq 2500. TCR libraries were prepared with molecular barcoding, using unique molecular identifiers to normalize TCRbeta repertoire quantification. In TCRdb, the public reads were trimmed at Q25 with fastp and aligned with MiXCR, with productive beta chains retained. Identical CDR3 protein sequences are pooled into one entry, listed with their most common genes and DNA. The sample profile shows almost 500,000 distinct CDR3 sequences; roughly an eighth of them were found once. The top ten hold approximately 5.4% of the sample. Sequencing used PBMCs from the stem cell graft donor, obtained from the stem cell graft. The receptors derive from a human donor who donated a stem cell graft to a child with combined immunodeficiency.

This clonotype was picked up many times. The chain combines TRBV27 with TRBJ2-7; tentatively, D is TRBD2 (5 bases). The V gene lost 5 bases and the J gene lost 0 bases, with 8 bases spanning the gap. From germline, CDR1 is MNHEY and CDR2 SMNVEV (reference sequence). The CDR3 covers 13 residues. The DNA for the CDR3 is TGTGCCAGCAGTGGACTCAGCTCCTACGAGCAGTACTTC. Protein sequence: CASSGLSSYEQYF.

This clonotype was detected many times. The CDR3 nucleotides read TGTGCTAGTGGTTTCGGCGGGAAGAACACTGAAGCTTTCTTT. This gives the protein CASGFGGKNTEAFF. V is TRBV12-5 and J is TRBJ1-1, with D unresolved. V gave up 3 bases and J gave up 1 base, with 9 bases separating them. The germline V gene has CDR1 LGHNT and CDR2 FRNRAP. CDR3 size: 14 residues.

There are a few counts of this clonotype. The V gene is TRBV6-1, the J gene TRBJ1-2; the D is unclear. V lost 5 bases and J 4 bases, leaving 11 bases between the germline ends. Germline V gene data show CDR1 as MNHNS and CDR2 as SASEGT. CDR3 size: 13 residues. CDR3 DNA: TGTGCCAGCAGTCCCTCTGACCTCTATGGCTACACCTTC. The encoded protein is CASSPSDLYGYTF.

This clonotype was picked up many times. The chain links TRBV10-3 to TRBJ1-3, with 7 bases aligning to TRBD1. This CDR3 has 13 amino acids. Germline CDR1 ENHRY, CDR2 SYGVKD. The J segment lost 7 bases and the V segment lost 6 bases, leaving 6 bases of the junction unmatched. The CDR3 DNA reads TGTGCCATCAGGACAGGGTTTGGGAACACCATATATTTT. Translated: CAIRTGFGNTIYF.

The rearrangement joins TRBV6-1 to TRBJ2-7; 11 bases are a match to TRBD1. Trimming removed 7 bases from V and 4 bases from J; junction bases left unmatched: 6. Germline loops: CDR1 MNHNS, CDR2 SASEGT. This CDR3 contains 14 residues. CDR3 coding DNA: TGTGCCAGCACTATAGGACAGGGGGCGTACGAGCAGTACTTC. It is translated as CASTIGQGAYEQYF.

This chain links TRBV12-3 or TRBV12-4 with TRBJ1-6, with 8 positions matching TRBD1. This CDR3 is 15 amino acids long. The junction had 10 bases not matched to a gene; V was cut back by 5 bases and J by 10 bases. CDR3 sequence (DNA): TGTGCCAGCAGTATTCGACAGGGGAGTACGTCACCCCTCCACTTT. Translation: CASSIRQGSTSPLHF.

This chain joins TRBV7-6 and TRBJ2-7; D is possibly TRBD1 (6 bases). The CDR3 is 15 amino acids. Germline V gives CDR1 SGHVS, CDR2 FNYEAQ. V lost 1 base, J lost 2 bases, and 12 bases lay in between. The chain's CDR3 is CASSLDQGFTYEQYF. In nucleotides, the CDR3 is TGTGCCAGCAGCTTAGATCAGGGGTTCACCTACGAGCAGTACTTC.

This chain links TRBV4-3 with TRBJ1-1; 8 bases are a match to TRBD1. Germline CDR1 reads LGHNA; CDR2 reads YSLEER. After removal of 1 base from V and 2 bases from J, the junction contained 3 bases not matched to a gene. The CDR3 has 15 residues. The CDR3 DNA sequence: TGCGCCAGCAGCCAAGGACAGGGGTCAAACACTGAAGCTTTCTTT. It specifies CASSQGQGSNTEAFF.

The gene calls are TRBV5-1 and TRBJ1-1; 7 nucleotides line up with TRBD1. Germline assignment: CDR1 SGHRS and CDR2 YFSETQ. J was trimmed by 0 bases and V by 0 bases; bases with no gene match: 5. The CDR3 covers 16 residues. CDR3: CASSLAFRGVNTEAFF. The CDR3 coding sequence is TGCGCCAGCAGCTTGGCCTTCAGGGGGGTGAACACTGAAGCTTTCTTT. The full variable domain, its missing parts supplied by reference TRBV5-1 and TRBJ1-1, is KAGVTQTPRYLIKTRGQQVTLSCSPISGHRSVSWYQQTPGQGLQFLFEYFSETQRNKGNFPGRFSGRQFSNSRSEMNVSTLELGDSALYLCASSLAFRGVNTEAFFGQGTRLTVV.

V and J are TRBV20-1 and TRBJ1-5; D is undetermined. The V and J ends lost 1 base and 5 bases respectively, with 6 bases between them. The CDR3 consists of 12 residues. CDR1 and CDR2 from the germline V gene are DFQATT and SNEGSKA (reference sequence). The CDR3 loop is CSARAVDQPQHF. As DNA, the CDR3 is TGCAGTGCTAGAGCGGTAGATCAGCCCCAGCATTTT.

This rearrangement joins TRBV5-1 to TRBJ2-1; D gene ambiguous. V shed 0 bases and J shed 9 bases, with 7 bases lying between them. The CDR3 length is 12 residues. Germline-derived CDR1 and CDR2 are SGHRS and YFSETQ. CDR3 nucleotide sequence: TGCGCCAGCAGCTTGGCCACTTTTGAGCAGTTCTTC. It codes for CASSLATFEQFF.

This clonotype showed up just a few times. The chain has TRBV9 and TRBJ2-2; D might be TRBD1 (5 bases). The CDR3 sequence is 14 residues long. Germline V gives CDR1 SGDLS, CDR2 YYNGEE. V dropped 0 bases and J dropped 3 bases, with 6 bases sitting between them. CDR3 nucleotide sequence: TGTGCCAGCAGCGTAGTACAGGACACCGGGGAGCTGTTTTTT. It translates to CASSVVQDTGELFF.